These 23 T cell receptor beta chains were all obtained from the same sample, sequenced in a study of shared clonotypes between healthy human individuals (dated by TCRdb to the early 2020s). The protocol used for the library was the immunoSEQ multiplex PCR assay. What TCRdb holds here is the immuneACCESS table cut down to in-frame rearrangements. Part of the clones is not present; checked against another copy, under half of the missing clones reflect an unresolved V gene, and the others are unexplained. The table for this sample lists around 700,000 clones; approximately 79% of them were counted only once. Roughly 1.8% of the sample rests with the top ten. The specimen was memory CD4+ T cells sorted from blood. The cell subset or site label of this sample denotes: CD45RA-negative fraction. These TCRs come from a woman aged 30 to 39 in good health.

This clone turned up a few times. V and J are TRBV10-2 and TRBJ1-1, with D perhaps matching TRBD1 (5 bases). The germline V gene encodes CDR1 WSHSY and CDR2 SAAADI. The CDR3 spans 13 residues. Trimming took 7 bases from V and 6 from J, leaving 15 bases between them. The CDR3 bases are TGCGCCAGCAAATTCAGGGAGGTATCTGAAGCTTTCTTT. It codes for CASKFREVSEAFF.

V and J are TRBV5-1 and TRBJ2-3; unclear D gene. The V gene lost 6 bases and the J gene lost 2 bases, with 10 bases spanning the gap. Germline CDR1 and CDR2: SGHRS and YFSETQ. CDR3 size: 13 residues. This CDR3 is CASTGLHTDTQYF. The CDR3 DNA sequence: TGCGCCAGCACTGGCTTACACACAGATACGCAGTATTTT.

The genes are TRBV11-2 and TRBJ1-1; D uncertain. Between the trimmed V and J ends, which lost 3 bases and 4 bases, there was a span of 3 bases. CDR1 and CDR2 from the germline V gene are SGHAT and FQNNGV. The CDR3 totals 11 residues. CDR3 bases: TGTGCCAGCAGCTTCAGCACTGAAGCTTTCTTT. It specifies CASSFSTEAFF.

Turning to this clone: Its ends do not fully match the called genes, so a read error is possible. This chain uses TRBV5-1 with TRBJ2-7; D is ambiguous. Germline CDR1 SGHRS, CDR2 YFSETQ. This CDR3 has 14 amino acids. The CDR3: CASSLADAPYEQYF. CDR3 in DNA: TGTGCCAGCAGCCTCGCCGATGCCCCCTACGAGCAGTACTTC.

V usage is TRBV5-1 and J usage is TRBJ1-4; TRBD1 might be the D (5 bases). Trimming took 0 bases from V and 0 from J, leaving 12 bases between them. The V gene's germline CDR1 is SGHRS and CDR2 YFSETQ. The CDR3 is 17 residues long. The CDR3 is CASSLGGLGATNEKLFF. DNA of the CDR3: TGCGCCAGCAGCTTGGGTGGCTTGGGGGCAACTAATGAAAAACTGTTTTTT.

CDR3 residues: CASSLTNAREQYF. The CDR3 DNA sequence: TGTGCCAGCAGCTTAACGAACGCGCGCGAGCAGTACTTC. The chain is built from TRBV7-2 and TRBJ2-7; D is unclear. CDR1 and CDR2 (germline): SGHTA, FQGNSA. Trimming removed 2 bases from V and 6 bases from J, with 11 bases in between. CDR3 size: 13 residues.

The chain employs TRBV11-2 and TRBJ2-7, with 8 bases that match TRBD1. The CDR3 totals 13 residues. CDR1 SGHAT and CDR2 FQNNGV come from the germline V gene. Trimming at V came to 5 bases and at J to 7 bases, leaving 7 bases not matched to a gene. The DNA of the CDR3 is TGTGCCAGCAGCCTCAGGGGGCAAGGGGAGCAGTACTTC. This encodes CASSLRGQGEQYF.

The chain couples TRBV5-4 to TRBJ2-1, with D unclear. Germline CDR1 reads SGHNT; CDR2 reads YYREEE (reference sequence). Trimming left V 4 bases short and J 5 bases short, with 16 bases between. This CDR3 has 15 residues. The CDR3 reads CASSPPRPGDNEQFF. As DNA, the CDR3 is TGTGCCAGCAGCCCCCCGCGCCCAGGCGACAATGAGCAGTTCTTC.

This clone was seen once. CDR3 DNA: TGTGCCAGCAGCAGACAGGTTAATGAGCAGTTCTTC. Translating gives CASSRQVNEQFF. The chain combines TRBV7-6 with TRBJ2-1; perhaps TRBD1 as D (6 bases). V lost 5 bases and J 7 bases, leaving 9 bases between the germline ends. The germline V gene encodes CDR1 SGHVS and CDR2 FNYEAQ. This CDR3 has 12 residues.

V and J are TRBV5-6 and TRBJ2-1; no clear D gene. Germline V gene lookup returns CDR1 SGHDT and CDR2 YYEEEE. The CDR3 contains 13 residues. With 2 bases removed from V and 8 bases from J, the gap between germline ends came to 11 bases. The CDR3 sequence: CASSFGLRDEQFF. The CDR3, as DNA: TGTGCCAGCAGCTTCGGGCTTCGGGATGAGCAGTTCTTC.

The V and J genes are TRBV5-4 and TRBJ2-5; possibly TRBD1 or TRBD2 for D (7 bases each). From germline, CDR1 is SGHNT and CDR2 YYREEE (reference sequence). This CDR3 spans 15 amino acids. Trimming removed 3 bases from V and 5 bases from J, with 17 bases in between. The CDR3 sequence: CASSSRQGGEETQYF. CDR3 sequence (DNA): TGTGCCAGCAGCTCCAGACAGGGAGGGGAGGAGACCCAGTACTTC.

This chain joins TRBV19 and TRBJ2-3; 12 nucleotides match TRBD2. Germline V gene lookup returns CDR1 LNHDA and CDR2 SQIVND (reference sequence). The V segment lost 7 bases and the J segment 2 bases; nucleotides outside the gene matches: 4. This CDR3 has 15 residues. This CDR3 reads CASMGLAGITDTQYF. In DNA, the CDR3 is TGTGCCAGTATGGGACTAGCGGGTATCACAGATACGCAGTATTTT.

The chain is built from TRBV30 and TRBJ2-7; TRBD2 matches at 10 bases. The V gene end was trimmed by 2 bases and the J gene end by 5 bases; junction bases not matched to a gene: 18. Germline V gene lookup returns CDR1 GTSNPN and CDR2 SVGIG (reference sequence). The CDR3 has 18 residues. The CDR3 nucleotides read TGTGCCTGGAGTCGAATGAGGACTAGCGGCCACCCTTTGAACGAGCAGTACTTC. Its translation is CAWSRMRTSGHPLNEQYF.

J is TRBJ2-7 and V is TRBV10-2; D call uncertain. Germline lookup yields CDR1 WSHSY and CDR2 SAAADI. The V and J ends lost 0 bases and 2 bases respectively, with 11 bases between them. This CDR3 is built from 15 residues. The CDR3 coding sequence is TGCGCCAGCAGTGAGTCTAAGGTTGTAGCCTACGAGCAGTACTTC. Translation gives CASSESKVVAYEQYF.

This clone showed up just once. The gene calls are TRBV10-1 and TRBJ2-3; the D is unclear. The CDR3 contains 10 residues. The V gene lost 7 bases and the J gene lost 11 bases, with 10 bases spanning the gap. Germline V gives CDR1 WNHNN, CDR2 SYGVQD (reference sequence). CDR3 DNA sequence: TGCGCCAGCAATACCCACAAGCAGTATTTT. Protein: CASNTHKQYF.

This chain uses TRBV29-1 with TRBJ2-5, with 8 bases that match TRBD1. This CDR3 region has 14 residues. V lost 5 bases, J lost 5 bases, and 10 bases stayed unmatched. Germline-derived CDR1 and CDR2 are SQVTM and ANQGSEA. The CDR3 DNA is TGCAGCGTTACAGCCAGGGGGCAGGTTGAGACCCAGTACTTC. Protein: CSVTARGQVETQYF. Full variable domain (remainder filled in from reference TRBV29-1 and TRBJ2-5): SAVISQKPSRDICQRGTSLTIQCQVDSQVTMMFWYRQQPGQSLTLIATANQGSEATYESGFVIDKFPISRPNLTFSTLTVSNMSPEDSSIYLCSVTARGQVETQYFGPGTRLLVL.

This chain joins TRBV29-1 and TRBJ2-2; D not resolved. V dropped 4 bases and J dropped 1 base, with 10 bases sitting between them. The CDR3 is 14 residues long. Germline V gene lookup returns CDR1 SQVTM and CDR2 ANQGSEA. The CDR3 DNA sequence: TGCAGCGTTGTTAGCCAGATGAACACCGGGGAGCTGTTTTTT. Encoded protein: CSVVSQMNTGELFF.

The rearrangement links TRBV7-2 to TRBJ2-2; the match to TRBD2 covers 8 bases. The CDR3 runs 15 residues. V shed 3 bases, J shed 7 bases, and the junction held 7 bases outside the gene matches. CDR1 and CDR2 (germline): SGHTA, FQGNSA. Here the CDR3 DNA reads TGTGCCAGCAGCTTCGGAACTAGCGGCCACGGGGAGCTGTTTTTT. Amino acids: CASSFGTSGHGELFF.

The V and J genes are TRBV7-2 and TRBJ2-7; D is ambiguous. This CDR3 contains 13 residues. The V gene lost 5 bases and the J gene lost 6 bases, with 14 bases spanning the gap. Germline CDR1 is SGHTA and CDR2 is FQGNSA. As DNA, the CDR3 is TGTGCCAGCAGCAGCTATGGGATCTCCGAGCAGTACTTC. Translation gives CASSSYGISEQYF.

V usage is TRBV27 and J usage is TRBJ2-7, with TRBD1 matching 11 bases. The CDR3 covers 16 residues. The J segment lost 9 bases and the V segment lost 5 bases, leaving 15 bases of the junction unmatched. Germline CDR1 reads MNHEY; CDR2 reads SMNVEV (reference sequence). The CDR3 spells CASSPEPGQGVFWQYF. For the CDR3, the DNA is TGTGCCAGCAGTCCCGAACCGGGACAGGGGGTTTTCTGGCAGTACTTC.

The chain combines TRBV5-1 with TRBJ1-3, with D unresolved. This CDR3 contains 16 residues. V lost 7 bases to trimming and J lost 0 bases, with 17 bases between them. Germline V gene lookup returns CDR1 SGHRS and CDR2 YFSETQ. CDR3 sequence (DNA): TGCGCCAGCTGTGAAGGAGCCGCAAACTCTGGAAACACCATATATTTT. Protein sequence: CASCEGAANSGNTIYF.

The chain is built from TRBV15 and TRBJ1-1; 9 bases are shared with TRBD1. Germline lookup yields CDR1 LNHNV and CDR2 YYDKDF (reference sequence). The trim removed 0 bases at V and 0 bases at J, leaving 11 bases unmatched. CDR3 length equals 19 residues. The CDR3 DNA reads as TGTGCCACCAGCAGAGATTATGCAGGACAGGGGCTAATGAACACTGAAGCTTTCTTT. It translates to CATSRDYAGQGLMNTEAFF.

The V call is TRBV14, the J call TRBJ2-2; no reliable D call. The CDR3 extends over 15 amino acids. Per the germline V gene, CDR1 is SGHDN and CDR2 is FVKESK. Trimming left V 4 bases short and J 2 bases short, with 11 bases between. The CDR3 here is CASSPWLTNTGELFF. The CDR3 region has the DNA TGTGCCAGCAGCCCATGGCTCACTAACACCGGGGAGCTGTTTTTT.